This is a list of T cell receptor beta chains from one sample in a study of early T cells in non-severe SARS-CoV-2 infection. TCRdb redid the calling of the 5' RACE reads with MiXCR, one entry per CDR3 protein. This sample has just over 9,000 distinct CDR3 sequences, with 4.8% found just once. Specimen: whole blood. These receptors were collected from an adult who was a healthcare worker with PCR-confirmed SARS-CoV-2 infection or an uninfected control (not recorded which). Each CDR3 is given with its conserved first and last residue. The order of the fields is CDR3 DNA, CDR3 protein, J gene, V gene, D gene, clone size. The D gene is left open where the match is weak. Where a row states a size, it is once, few, many or the class of an expanded clone; other rows omit it.

CDR3nt: TGTGCCAGCAGTGAAGTTATTGGGACACCCTACTCTGGAAACACCATATATTTT
CDR3aa: CASSEVIGTPYSGNTIYF
j_gene: TRBJ1-3
v_gene: TRBV6-1
d_gene: .
abundance: .

CDR3nt: TGTGCCAGCAGGATAGTGATGGGAGCCACCGGGGAGCTGTTTTTT
CDR3aa: CASRIVMGATGELFF
j_gene: TRBJ2-2
v_gene: TRBV7-9
d_gene: .
abundance: medium-sized

CDR3nt: TGTGCCAGTAGTATCGGATGGACAGGAAACACTGAAGCTTTCTTT
CDR3aa: CASSIGWTGNTEAFF
j_gene: TRBJ1-1
v_gene: TRBV19
d_gene: TRBD1
abundance: many

CDR3nt: TGTGCCAGTTACCCGGGCAGGGATGGTTACTATGGCTACACCTTC
CDR3aa: CASYPGRDGYYGYTF
j_gene: TRBJ1-2
v_gene: TRBV19
d_gene: .
abundance: medium-sized

CDR3nt: TGTGCCAGCAGTTTATTAGGGAACTATGGCTACACCTTC
CDR3aa: CASSLLGNYGYTF
j_gene: TRBJ1-2
v_gene: TRBV27
d_gene: .
abundance: medium-sized

CDR3nt: TGTGCCAGCAGCTCTACAGAGAACACTGAAGCTTTCTTT
CDR3aa: CASSSTENTEAFF
j_gene: TRBJ1-1
v_gene: TRBV5-4
d_gene: .
abundance: few

CDR3nt: TGTGCCACCAGCAGAGTTGGAGTAGGTGGGGCAGATACGCAGTATTTT
CDR3aa: CATSRVGVGGADTQYF
j_gene: TRBJ2-3
v_gene: TRBV15
d_gene: .
abundance: few

CDR3nt: TGTGCCATTGCGCGGAGGGAGGGGAACCGGGAGCAGTTCTTC
CDR3aa: CAIARREGNREQFF
j_gene: TRBJ2-1
v_gene: TRBV12-3/TRBV12-4
d_gene: TRBD2
abundance: medium-sized

CDR3nt: TGTGCCAGCAGCTCGGAAAGAGCGGGAGGGAGGAATGAGCAGTTCTTC
CDR3aa: CASSSERAGGRNEQFF
j_gene: TRBJ2-1
v_gene: TRBV11-2
d_gene: TRBD2
abundance: many

CDR3nt: TGCAGTGCTAGACCCCCGAATCATGGTGAGCAGTTCTTC
CDR3aa: CSARPPNHGEQFF
j_gene: TRBJ2-1
v_gene: TRBV20-1
d_gene: .
abundance: .

CDR3nt: TGTGCCAGCAGCCTACGGGAGCCCTACAATGAGCAGTTCTTC
CDR3aa: CASSLREPYNEQFF
j_gene: TRBJ2-1
v_gene: TRBV6-2/TRBV6-3
d_gene: .
abundance: medium-sized

CDR3nt: TGTGCCTGGAGTGGGCAGGGTAATTCACCCCTCCACTTT
CDR3aa: CAWSGQGNSPLHF
j_gene: TRBJ1-6
v_gene: TRBV30
d_gene: .
abundance: medium-sized

CDR3nt: TGTGCCAGCAGTGTAGACAGGAACACTGAAGCTTTCTTT
CDR3aa: CASSVDRNTEAFF
j_gene: TRBJ1-1
v_gene: TRBV11-2
d_gene: .
abundance: medium-sized

CDR3nt: TGTGCCAGCAGTCCCACGGAAGCTAACTATGGCTACACCTTC
CDR3aa: CASSPTEANYGYTF
j_gene: TRBJ1-2
v_gene: TRBV6-1
d_gene: .
abundance: medium-sized

CDR3nt: TGCGCCAGCAGCTTGGGAGGGACAGGGAACAATGAGCAGTTCTTC
CDR3aa: CASSLGGTGNNEQFF
j_gene: TRBJ2-1
v_gene: TRBV5-1
d_gene: TRBD1
abundance: many

CDR3nt: TGTGCCAGCAGCTTAAATCCCCCGCAGGGGCGCATGGATACGCAGTATTTT
CDR3aa: CASSLNPPQGRMDTQYF
j_gene: TRBJ2-3
v_gene: TRBV11-1
d_gene: .
abundance: medium-sized

CDR3nt: TGCAGCTTCGCCCGGGACCAAAAAAACATTCAGTACTTC
CDR3aa: CSFARDQKNIQYF
j_gene: TRBJ2-4
v_gene: TRBV29-1
d_gene: .
abundance: few

CDR3nt: TGTGCCAGCAGCTTAGGGGGGGCCTCCTACAATGAGCAGTTCTTC
CDR3aa: CASSLGGASYNEQFF
j_gene: TRBJ2-1
v_gene: TRBV7-9
d_gene: .
abundance: medium-sized

CDR3nt: TGTGCCAGCAGTTTAGGGACAGGCGTGAACACTGAAGCTTTCTTT
CDR3aa: CASSLGTGVNTEAFF
j_gene: TRBJ1-1
v_gene: TRBV27
d_gene: TRBD1
abundance: medium-sized

CDR3nt: TGCAGTGCTCCCGGGACTAGCGGGTCCGGTTCCTACAATGAGCAGTTCTTC
CDR3aa: CSAPGTSGSGSYNEQFF
j_gene: TRBJ2-1
v_gene: TRBV20-1
d_gene: TRBD2
abundance: many

CDR3nt: TGTGCCTGGAAATGGGGGAGGGGGCTGAGCTCCTACAATGAGCAGTTCTTC
CDR3aa: CAWKWGRGLSSYNEQFF
j_gene: TRBJ2-1
v_gene: TRBV30
d_gene: .
abundance: many

CDR3nt: TGTGCCAGCAGCGCAGAGACAGGGGTCACTGAAGCTTTCTTT
CDR3aa: CASSAETGVTEAFF
j_gene: TRBJ1-1
v_gene: TRBV9
d_gene: TRBD1
abundance: many

CDR3nt: TGTGCCATCAGTGGAGGGAGCGGGAGGGTATTACGGTTCTTC
CDR3aa: CAISGGSGRVLRFF
j_gene: TRBJ2-1
v_gene: TRBV10-3
d_gene: TRBD2
abundance: many

CDR3nt: TGTGCCAGCAGTGCACGACAGGGCGATGGGACCCAGCATTTT
CDR3aa: CASSARQGDGTQHF
j_gene: TRBJ1-5
v_gene: TRBV6-6
d_gene: TRBD1
abundance: many

CDR3nt: TGTGCCAGCAGCTTTTTCAGGAGGAACACTGAAGCTTTCTTT
CDR3aa: CASSFFRRNTEAFF
j_gene: TRBJ1-1
v_gene: TRBV5-8
d_gene: .
abundance: medium-sized

CDR3nt: TGTGCCAGCAGCTCCAGTCCAAGTATCAATCAGCCCCAGCATTTT
CDR3aa: CASSSSPSINQPQHF
j_gene: TRBJ1-5
v_gene: TRBV9
d_gene: .
abundance: many

CDR3nt: TGTGCCAGCAGCCCGGGGGGGCTCTACGAGCAGTACTTC
CDR3aa: CASSPGGLYEQYF
j_gene: TRBJ2-7
v_gene: TRBV28
d_gene: TRBD2
abundance: medium-sized

CDR3nt: TGCAGTGCTAGAGATTCGGGCGGGAACTCCTACGAGCAGTACTTC
CDR3aa: CSARDSGGNSYEQYF
j_gene: TRBJ2-7
v_gene: TRBV20-1
d_gene: .
abundance: medium-sized

CDR3nt: TGCAGCGTTGAAGATTCCCGAATTGGGACAGATACGCAGTATTTT
CDR3aa: CSVEDSRIGTDTQYF
j_gene: TRBJ2-3
v_gene: TRBV29-1
d_gene: .
abundance: once

CDR3nt: TGTGCCAGCAGTCGAGCCAAAAACATTCAGTACTTC
CDR3aa: CASSRAKNIQYF
j_gene: TRBJ2-4
v_gene: TRBV6-2/TRBV6-3
d_gene: .
abundance: many

CDR3nt: TGTGCCAGCAGCTCTAAAGGGGGCAATCAGCCCCAGCATTTT
CDR3aa: CASSSKGGNQPQHF
j_gene: TRBJ1-5
v_gene: TRBV7-9
d_gene: .
abundance: medium-sized

CDR3nt: TGTGCCAGCAGTTACAAGTTAGTAGCGGGAGTGCGGAATACGCAGTATTTT
CDR3aa: CASSYKLVAGVRNTQYF
j_gene: TRBJ2-3
v_gene: TRBV6-2/TRBV6-3
d_gene: TRBD2
abundance: .

CDR3nt: TGTGCCAGCAGCTCCTCAGGGGGAGGCGACGCGAACACCGGGGAGCTGTTTTTT
CDR3aa: CASSSSGGGDANTGELFF
j_gene: TRBJ2-2
v_gene: TRBV7-6
d_gene: .
abundance: many

CDR3nt: TGCAGCGTTGAAAGCCCTACACTAGCGGGAGTGCTAGATACGCAGTATTTT
CDR3aa: CSVESPTLAGVLDTQYF
j_gene: TRBJ2-3
v_gene: TRBV29-1
d_gene: TRBD2
abundance: .

CDR3nt: TGTGCCAGCAGTTATGGACAGAACACTGAAGCTTTCTTT
CDR3aa: CASSYGQNTEAFF
j_gene: TRBJ1-1
v_gene: TRBV6-5
d_gene: .
abundance: many

CDR3nt: TGTGCCAGCTCCCAAGGCCCTTCGCCTAGCAATCAGCCCCAGCATTTT
CDR3aa: CASSQGPSPSNQPQHF
j_gene: TRBJ1-5
v_gene: TRBV18
d_gene: .
abundance: many

CDR3nt: TGTGCCAGCAGTTCGCCACTTAAAGGGATCCCCACAGATACGCAGTATTTT
CDR3aa: CASSSPLKGIPTDTQYF
j_gene: TRBJ2-3
v_gene: TRBV6-2/TRBV6-3
d_gene: .
abundance: many

CDR3nt: TGCAGTCTAGATAGCACAGATACGCAGTATTTT
CDR3aa: CSLDSTDTQYF
j_gene: TRBJ2-3
v_gene: TRBV20-1
d_gene: .
abundance: many

CDR3nt: TGTGCCAGCAGCTGGGGAACTAGCGGGAGTTCGAAAAACATTCAGTACTTC
CDR3aa: CASSWGTSGSSKNIQYF
j_gene: TRBJ2-4
v_gene: TRBV7-2
d_gene: TRBD2
abundance: many

CDR3nt: TGTGCCACCAGCGTGTTGGGACCCCACAATGAGCAGTTCTTC
CDR3aa: CATSVLGPHNEQFF
j_gene: TRBJ2-1
v_gene: TRBV15
d_gene: .
abundance: many

CDR3nt: TGTGCCAGCAGCTTAATGTTCCGGACAGGGGACACTGAAGCTTTCTTT
CDR3aa: CASSLMFRTGDTEAFF
j_gene: TRBJ1-1
v_gene: TRBV7-2
d_gene: TRBD1
abundance: medium-sized

CDR3nt: TGTGCCAGCAGCTTAAGCTCCCCCCAGGGTACCTACGAGCAGTACTTC
CDR3aa: CASSLSSPQGTYEQYF
j_gene: TRBJ2-7
v_gene: TRBV7-9
d_gene: .
abundance: many